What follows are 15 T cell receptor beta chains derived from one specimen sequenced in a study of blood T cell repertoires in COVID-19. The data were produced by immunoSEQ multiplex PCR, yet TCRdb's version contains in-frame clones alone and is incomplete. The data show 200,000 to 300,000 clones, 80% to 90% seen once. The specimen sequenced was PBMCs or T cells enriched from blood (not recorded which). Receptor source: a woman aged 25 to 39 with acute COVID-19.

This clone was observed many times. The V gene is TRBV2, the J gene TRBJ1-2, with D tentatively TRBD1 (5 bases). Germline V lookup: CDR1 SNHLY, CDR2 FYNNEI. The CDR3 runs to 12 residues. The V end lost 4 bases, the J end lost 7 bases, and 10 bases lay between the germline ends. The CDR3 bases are TGTGCCAGCAGTGTTCGCAGGGTTGGCTACACCTTC. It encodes CASSVRRVGYTF.

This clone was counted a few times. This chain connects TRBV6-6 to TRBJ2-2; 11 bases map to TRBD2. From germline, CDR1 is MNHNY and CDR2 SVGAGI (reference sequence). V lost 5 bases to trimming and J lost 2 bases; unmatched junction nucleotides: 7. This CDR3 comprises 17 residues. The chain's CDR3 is CASSPSGTSGNTGELFF. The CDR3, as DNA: TGTGCCAGCAGTCCATCCGGGACTAGCGGTAACACCGGGGAGCTGTTTTTT.

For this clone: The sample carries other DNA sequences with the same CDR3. In DNA form, the CDR3 reads TGCGCCAGCAGCTTGGGGCAGGGGGATGGCTACACCTTC. Protein: CASSLGQGDGYTF. The rearrangement uses TRBV5-1 and TRBJ1-2, with TRBD1 matching over 7 bases. Looked up from germline, CDR1 is SGHRS and CDR2 is YFSETQ. There are 13 residues in the CDR3. The ends lost 0 bases at V and 6 bases at J; junction bases unmatched: 2.

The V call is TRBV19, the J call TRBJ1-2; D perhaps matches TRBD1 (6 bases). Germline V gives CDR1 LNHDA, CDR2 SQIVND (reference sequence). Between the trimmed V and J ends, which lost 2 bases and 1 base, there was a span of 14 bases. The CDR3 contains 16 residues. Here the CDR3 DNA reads TGTGCCAGTAGTATAAACAGGGAGTTCCTTAACTATGGCTACACCTTC. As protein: CASSINREFLNYGYTF.

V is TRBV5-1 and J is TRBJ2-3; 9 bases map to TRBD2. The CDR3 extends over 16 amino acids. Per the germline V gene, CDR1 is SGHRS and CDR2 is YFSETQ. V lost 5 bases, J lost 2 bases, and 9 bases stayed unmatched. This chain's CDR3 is CASSPQAGGPTDTQYF. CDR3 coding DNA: TGCGCCAGCAGTCCCCAGGCGGGGGGGCCCACAGATACGCAGTATTTT.

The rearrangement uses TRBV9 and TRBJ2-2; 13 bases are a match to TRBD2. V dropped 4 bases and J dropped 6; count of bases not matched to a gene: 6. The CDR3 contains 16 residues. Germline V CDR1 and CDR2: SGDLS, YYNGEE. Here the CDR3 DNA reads TGTGCCAGCAGCCCCGGACTAGCGGGGGAATCCGGGGAGCTGTTTTTT. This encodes CASSPGLAGESGELFF.

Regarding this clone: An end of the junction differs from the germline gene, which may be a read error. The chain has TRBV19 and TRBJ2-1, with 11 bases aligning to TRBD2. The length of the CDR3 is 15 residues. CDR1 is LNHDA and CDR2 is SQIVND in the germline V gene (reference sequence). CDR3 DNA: TGTGCCAGTAATATAGCGGGGGGGGATTACAATGAGCAGTTCTTC. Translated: CASNIAGGDYNEQFF.

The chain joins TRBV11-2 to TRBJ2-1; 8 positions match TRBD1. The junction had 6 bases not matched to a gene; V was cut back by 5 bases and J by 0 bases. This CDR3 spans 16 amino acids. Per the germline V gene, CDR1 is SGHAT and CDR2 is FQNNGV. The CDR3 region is CASSPRTGGSYNEQFF. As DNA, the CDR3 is TGTGCCAGCAGCCCACGAACAGGGGGCTCCTACAATGAGCAGTTCTTC.

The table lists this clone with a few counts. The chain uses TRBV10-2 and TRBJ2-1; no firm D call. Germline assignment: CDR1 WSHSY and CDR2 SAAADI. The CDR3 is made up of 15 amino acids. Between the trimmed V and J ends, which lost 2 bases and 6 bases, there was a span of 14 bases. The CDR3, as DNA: TGCGCCAGCAGTGAGGACTCGCGACGGTTCAATGAGCAGTTCTTC. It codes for CASSEDSRRFNEQFF.

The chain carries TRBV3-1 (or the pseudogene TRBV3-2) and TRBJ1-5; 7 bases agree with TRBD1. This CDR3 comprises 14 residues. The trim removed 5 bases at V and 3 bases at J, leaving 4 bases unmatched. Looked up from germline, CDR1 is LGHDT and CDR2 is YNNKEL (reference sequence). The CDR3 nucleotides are TGTGCCAGCAGCGGCACAGGGGACAATCAGCCCCAGCATTTT. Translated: CASSGTGDNQPQHF.

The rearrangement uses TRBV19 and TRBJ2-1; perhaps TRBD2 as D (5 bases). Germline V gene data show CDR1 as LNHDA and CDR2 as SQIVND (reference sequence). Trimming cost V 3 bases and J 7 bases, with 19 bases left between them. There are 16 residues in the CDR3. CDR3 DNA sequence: TGTGCCAGTAGTATCGAGCGTGGGGAGCCCATTAATGAGCAGTTCTTC. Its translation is CASSIERGEPINEQFF.

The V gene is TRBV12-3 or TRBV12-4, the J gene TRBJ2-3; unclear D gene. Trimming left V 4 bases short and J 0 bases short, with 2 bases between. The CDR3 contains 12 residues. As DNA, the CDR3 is TGTGCCAGCAGTTCAAGCACAGATACGCAGTATTTT. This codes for CASSSSTDTQYF.

The CDR3 region is CASSLSTGSNSPLHF. CDR3 sequence (DNA): TGTGCCAGCTCACTCTCGACAGGGAGCAATTCACCCCTCCACTTT. The chain links TRBV18 to TRBJ1-6; 7 bases agree with TRBD1. With 4 bases clipped from V and 7 bases from J, the junction kept 7 bases outside the gene matches. The CDR3 covers 15 residues. The germline gives CDR1 KGHSH, CDR2 LQKENI. Drawing the rest from reference TRBV18 and TRBJ1-6, the complete variable domain is NAGVMQNPRHLVRRRGQEARLRCSPMKGHSHVYWYRQLPEEGLKFMVYLQKENIIDESGMPKERFSAEFPKEGPSILRIQQVVRGDSAAYFCASSLSTGSNSPLHFGNGTRLTVT.

CDR3 sequence: CASSFSNRDGYTF. The CDR3 bases are TGTGCCAGCAGCTTTTCCAACCGAGATGGCTACACCTTC. The V call is TRBV7-9, the J call TRBJ1-2, with D hard to call. This CDR3 has 13 residues. With 3 bases removed from V and 6 bases from J, the gap between germline ends came to 11 bases. Germline V gene data show CDR1 as SEHNR and CDR2 as FQNEAQ (reference sequence).

Written as DNA, the CDR3 is TGTGCCAGCAGCCCCGGGACAACGAACACTGAAGCTTTCTTT. This codes for CASSPGTTNTEAFF. The genes are TRBV6-5 and TRBJ1-1; possibly TRBD1 for D (6 bases). This CDR3 contains 14 residues. Germline-derived CDR1 and CDR2 are MNHEY and SVGAGI. V was pared by 6 bases and J by 1 base, with 12 bases between.